This T cell receptor (beta chain) came from a study of T cells in Graves' hyperthyroidism and ophthalmopathy. The CDR3 consists of 15 residues. Losses at the gene ends were 7 bases for V and 4 bases for J; bases not matched to a gene: 11. Germline values: CDR1 DFQATT, CDR2 SNEGSKA (reference sequence). There were TCR beta CDR3 regions amplified from RNA transcripts. HTBI primers were used for first-round RT-PCR of the TCR CDR3. Using its own MiXCR run on the multiplex PCR reads, TCRdb lists one record per CDR3 protein. The sample has approximately 370,000 distinct CDR3 sequences, 15% to 20% seen once; the top ten hold around 35%. This clonotype was found many times.

The sequencing sample was made of blood. The genes are TRBV20-1 and TRBJ2-1; 9 bases line up with TRBD2. The source is a woman between 25 and 40 years old with Graves' hyperthyroidism that later progressed to Graves' ophthalmopathy. The CDR3 protein is CSENPGLAFYNEQFF. For the CDR3, the DNA is TGCAGTGAGAACCCGGGACTAGCCTTTTACAATGAGCAGTTCTTC.